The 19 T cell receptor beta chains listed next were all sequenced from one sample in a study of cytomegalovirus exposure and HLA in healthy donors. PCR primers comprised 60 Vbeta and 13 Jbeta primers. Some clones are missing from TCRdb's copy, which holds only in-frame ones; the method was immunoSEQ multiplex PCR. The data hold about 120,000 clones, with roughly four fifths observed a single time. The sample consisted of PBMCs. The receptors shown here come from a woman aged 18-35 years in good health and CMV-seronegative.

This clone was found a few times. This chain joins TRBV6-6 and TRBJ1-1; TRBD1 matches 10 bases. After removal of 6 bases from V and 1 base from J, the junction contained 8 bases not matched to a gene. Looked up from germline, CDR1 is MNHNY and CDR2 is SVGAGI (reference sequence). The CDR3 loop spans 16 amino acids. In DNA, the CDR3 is TGTGCCAGCAGAACGACAGGGGGCTCGAGGAACACTGAAGCTTTCTTT. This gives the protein CASRTTGGSRNTEAFF.

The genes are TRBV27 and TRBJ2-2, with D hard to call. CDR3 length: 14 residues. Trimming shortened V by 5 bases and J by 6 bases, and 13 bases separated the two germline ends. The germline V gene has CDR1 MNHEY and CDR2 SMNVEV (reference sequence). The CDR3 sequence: CASSPGRVAGELFF. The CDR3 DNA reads TGTGCCAGCAGTCCCGGTCGTGTGGCCGGGGAGCTGTTTTTT.

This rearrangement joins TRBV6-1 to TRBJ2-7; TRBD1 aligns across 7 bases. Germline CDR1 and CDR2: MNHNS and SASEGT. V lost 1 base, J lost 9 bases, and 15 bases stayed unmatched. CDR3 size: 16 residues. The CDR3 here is CASSEEEGDRTRGQYF. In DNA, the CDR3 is TGTGCCAGCAGTGAAGAAGAGGGGGACAGAACCCGGGGGCAGTACTTC.

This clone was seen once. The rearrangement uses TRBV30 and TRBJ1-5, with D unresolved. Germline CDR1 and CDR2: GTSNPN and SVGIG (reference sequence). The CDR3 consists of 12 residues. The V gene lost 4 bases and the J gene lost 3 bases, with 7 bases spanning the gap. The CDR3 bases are TGTGCCTGGAAGGAGTCCAATCAGCCCCAGCATTTT. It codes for CAWKESNQPQHF.

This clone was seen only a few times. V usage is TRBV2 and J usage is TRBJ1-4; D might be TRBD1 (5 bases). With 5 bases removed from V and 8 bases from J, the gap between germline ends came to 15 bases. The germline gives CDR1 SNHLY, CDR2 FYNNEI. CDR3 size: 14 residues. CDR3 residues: CASSQQGYKEKLFF. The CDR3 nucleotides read TGTGCCAGCAGTCAGCAGGGTTATAAGGAAAAACTGTTTTTT.

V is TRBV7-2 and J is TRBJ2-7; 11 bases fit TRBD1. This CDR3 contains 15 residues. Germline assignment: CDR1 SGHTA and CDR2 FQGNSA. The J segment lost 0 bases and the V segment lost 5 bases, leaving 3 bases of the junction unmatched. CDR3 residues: CASSRDRGDSYEQYF. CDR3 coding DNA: TGTGCCAGCAGCCGGGACAGGGGGGACTCCTACGAGCAGTACTTC.

Here the CDR3 reads CASSLSSHQPQHF. CDR3 in DNA: TGTGCCAGCAGTTTATCGAGCCATCAGCCCCAGCATTTT. The chain uses TRBV27 and TRBJ1-5; D unclear. Germline assignment: CDR1 MNHEY and CDR2 SMNVEV (reference sequence). The CDR3 is 13 amino acids. V was clipped by 0 bases and J by 5 bases, with 5 bases between them.

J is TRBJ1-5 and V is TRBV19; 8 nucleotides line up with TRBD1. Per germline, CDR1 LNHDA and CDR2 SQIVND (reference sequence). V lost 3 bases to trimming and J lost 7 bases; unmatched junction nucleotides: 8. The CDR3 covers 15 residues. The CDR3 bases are TGTGCCAGTAGTATGGACCCACAGGGGGTCCAGCCCCAGCATTTT. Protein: CASSMDPQGVQPQHF.

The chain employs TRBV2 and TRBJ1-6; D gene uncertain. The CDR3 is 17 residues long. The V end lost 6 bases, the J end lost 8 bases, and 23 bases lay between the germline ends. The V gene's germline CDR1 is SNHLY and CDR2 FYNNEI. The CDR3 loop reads CASRALSGLGLDSPLHF. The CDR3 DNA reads TGTGCCAGCAGGGCGTTGTCCGGGTTGGGTCTGGATTCACCCCTCCACTTT.

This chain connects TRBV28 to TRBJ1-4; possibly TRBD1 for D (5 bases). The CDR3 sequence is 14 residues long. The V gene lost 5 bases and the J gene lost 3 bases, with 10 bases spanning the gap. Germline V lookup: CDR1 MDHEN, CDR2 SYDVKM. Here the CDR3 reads CASSAAGANEKLFF. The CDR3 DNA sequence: TGTGCCAGCAGTGCGGCGGGGGCTAATGAAAAACTGTTTTTT.

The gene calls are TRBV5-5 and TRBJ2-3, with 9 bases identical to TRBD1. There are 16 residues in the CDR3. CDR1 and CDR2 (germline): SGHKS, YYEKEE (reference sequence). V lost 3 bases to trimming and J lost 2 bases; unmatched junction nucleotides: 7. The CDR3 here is CASSWGTGSPTDTQYF. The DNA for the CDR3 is TGTGCCAGCAGCTGGGGGACAGGGAGCCCCACAGATACGCAGTATTTT.

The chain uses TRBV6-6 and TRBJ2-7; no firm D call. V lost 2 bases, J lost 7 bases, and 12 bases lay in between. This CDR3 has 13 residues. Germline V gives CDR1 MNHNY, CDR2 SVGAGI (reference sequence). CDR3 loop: CASSYRLPEEQYF. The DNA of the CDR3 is TGTGCCAGCAGTTACAGACTGCCTGAGGAGCAGTACTTC.

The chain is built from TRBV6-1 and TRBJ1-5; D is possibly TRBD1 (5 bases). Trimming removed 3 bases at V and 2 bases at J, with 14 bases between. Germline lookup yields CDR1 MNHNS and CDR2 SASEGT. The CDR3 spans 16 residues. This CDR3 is CASSDPWEGGNQPQHF. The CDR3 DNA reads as TGTGCCAGCAGTGACCCCTGGGAAGGGGGCAATCAGCCCCAGCATTTT.

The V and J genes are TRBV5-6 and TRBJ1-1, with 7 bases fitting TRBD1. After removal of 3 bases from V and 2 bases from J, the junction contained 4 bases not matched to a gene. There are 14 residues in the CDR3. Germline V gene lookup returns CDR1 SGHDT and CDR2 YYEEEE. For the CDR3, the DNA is TGTGCCAGCAGCTGGGGACAGCTTAACACTGAAGCTTTCTTT. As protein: CASSWGQLNTEAFF.

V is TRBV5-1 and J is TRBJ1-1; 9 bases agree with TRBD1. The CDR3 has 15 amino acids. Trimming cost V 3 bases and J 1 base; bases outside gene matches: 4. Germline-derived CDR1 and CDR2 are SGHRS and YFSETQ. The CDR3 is CASSWGQGRNTEAFF. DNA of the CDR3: TGCGCCAGCAGCTGGGGACAGGGCAGGAACACTGAAGCTTTCTTT.

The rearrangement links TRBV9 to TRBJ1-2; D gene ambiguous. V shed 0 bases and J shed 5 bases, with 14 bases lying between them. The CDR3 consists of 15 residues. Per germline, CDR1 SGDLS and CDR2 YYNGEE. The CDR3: CASSVGSGSRYGYTF. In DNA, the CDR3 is TGTGCCAGCAGCGTAGGAAGTGGGAGTAGGTATGGCTACACCTTC.

DNA for the CDR3: TGTGCCAGCAGTTACTCTCGAGACAGGGCCGACTACACCTTC. This gives the protein CASSYSRDRADYTF. The rearrangement uses TRBV6-5 and TRBJ1-2; 7 nucleotides agree with TRBD1. The germline V gene has CDR1 MNHEY and CDR2 SVGAGI. V lost 0 bases and J lost 10; bases outside the gene matches: 8. The CDR3 contains 14 residues.

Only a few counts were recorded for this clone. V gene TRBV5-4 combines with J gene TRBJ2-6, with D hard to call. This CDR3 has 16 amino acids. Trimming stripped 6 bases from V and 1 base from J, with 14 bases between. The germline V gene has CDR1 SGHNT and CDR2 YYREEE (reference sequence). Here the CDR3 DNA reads TGTGCCAGCATCCCTCGCCCCGAGTCTGGGGCCAACGTCCTGACTTTC. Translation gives CASIPRPESGANVLTF.

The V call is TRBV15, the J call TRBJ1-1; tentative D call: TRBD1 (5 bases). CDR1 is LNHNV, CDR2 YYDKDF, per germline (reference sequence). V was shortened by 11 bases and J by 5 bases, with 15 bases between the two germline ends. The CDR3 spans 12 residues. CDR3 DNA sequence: TGTGCCTCCGGAGACCGGGGGACTGAAGCTTTCTTT. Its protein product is CASGDRGTEAFF.